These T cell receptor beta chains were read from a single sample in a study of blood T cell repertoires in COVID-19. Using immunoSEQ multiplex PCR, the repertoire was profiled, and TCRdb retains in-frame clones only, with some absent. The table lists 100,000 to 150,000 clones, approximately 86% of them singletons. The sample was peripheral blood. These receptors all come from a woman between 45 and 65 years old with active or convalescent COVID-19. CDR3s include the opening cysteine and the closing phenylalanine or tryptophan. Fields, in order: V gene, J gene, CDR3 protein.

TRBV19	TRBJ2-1	CASSIGRLAGKRQNEQFF
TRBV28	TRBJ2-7	CASCSSGRSEQYF
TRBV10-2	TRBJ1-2	CASNGQGPPYGYTF
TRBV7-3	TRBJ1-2	CASSFPGNYGYTF
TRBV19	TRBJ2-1	CASSGRSGLSYNEQFF
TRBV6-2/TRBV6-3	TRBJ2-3	CASSLELAGGGNTQYF
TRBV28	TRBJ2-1	CASITSGNYNEQFF
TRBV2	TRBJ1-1	CASIREGNSEAFF
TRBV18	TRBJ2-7	CASSPVRQGIGEQYF
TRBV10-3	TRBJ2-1	CAISDTGLTGYNEQFF
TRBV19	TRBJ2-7	CASRNIRGPPREQYF
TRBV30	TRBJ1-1	CAWSVPQGADEAFF
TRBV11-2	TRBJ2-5	CASSPTSGGLETQYF
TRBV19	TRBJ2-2	CASSRGQGAGTGELFF
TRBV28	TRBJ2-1	CASSLLFGVGPSYNEQFF
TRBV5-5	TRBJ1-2	CASDAPGAGANYGYTF
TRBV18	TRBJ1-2	CASSPATGNHGYTF
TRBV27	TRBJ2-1	CASSPLGPHEQFF
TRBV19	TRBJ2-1	CASTDGVGGLDVDEQFF
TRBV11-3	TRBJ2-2	CASSSTGSGELFF
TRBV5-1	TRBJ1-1	CASSFRGFDTEAFF
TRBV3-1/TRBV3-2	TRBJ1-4	CASSQEHTGVRDRGSLNEKLFF
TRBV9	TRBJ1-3	CASSSTPGTGNTIYF
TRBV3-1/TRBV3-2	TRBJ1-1	CASSQNGGRAFF
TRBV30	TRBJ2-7	CAWSVERGRYEQYF
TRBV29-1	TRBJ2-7	CSVGGSDRGTYEQYF
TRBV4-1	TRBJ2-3	CASSPDRGTGGIDTQYF
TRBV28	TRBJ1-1	CASSNGPQGTEAFF
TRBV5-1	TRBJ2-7	CASSPAGGLPHEQYF
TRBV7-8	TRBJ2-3	CASSLRTSGTRTDTQYF
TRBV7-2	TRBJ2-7	CASSLALRGTGMEQYF
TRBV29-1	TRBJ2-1	CSVDRESEQFF
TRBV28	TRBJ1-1	CASSSSGTAGIEAFF
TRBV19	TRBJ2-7	CASGQGATAYEQYF
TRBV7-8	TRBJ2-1	CASSLRWSSYNEQFF
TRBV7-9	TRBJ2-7	CASSLLSGGLVFF
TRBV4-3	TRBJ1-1	CASSYDRYEAFF
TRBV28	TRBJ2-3	CASSGSSGRAQDTQYF
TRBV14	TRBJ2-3	CASSQDMRDTQYF
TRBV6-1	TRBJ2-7	CASSEPPQEEQYF
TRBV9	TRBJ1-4	CASSVTSGQGNEKLFF
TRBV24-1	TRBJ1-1	CATSTDRVTEAFF